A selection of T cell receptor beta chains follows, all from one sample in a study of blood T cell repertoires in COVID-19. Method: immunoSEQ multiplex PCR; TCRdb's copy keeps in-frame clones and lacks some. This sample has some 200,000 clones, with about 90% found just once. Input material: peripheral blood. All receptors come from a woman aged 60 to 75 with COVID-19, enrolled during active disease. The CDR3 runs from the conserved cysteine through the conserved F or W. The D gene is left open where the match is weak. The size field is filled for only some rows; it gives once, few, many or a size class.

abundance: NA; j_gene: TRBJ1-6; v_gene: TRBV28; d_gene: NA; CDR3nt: TGTGCCAGCAGTTTTCTAAATTCACCCCTCCACTTT; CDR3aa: CASSFLNSPLHF
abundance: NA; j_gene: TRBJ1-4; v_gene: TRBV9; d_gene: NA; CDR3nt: TGTGCCAGCAGCGCCTTGGGGAGCCCTAATGAAAAACTGTTTTTT; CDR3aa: CASSALGSPNEKLFF
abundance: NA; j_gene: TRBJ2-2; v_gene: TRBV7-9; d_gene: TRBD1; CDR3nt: TGTGCCAGCACCAAGGACAGGGTGACCGGGGAGCTGTTTTTT; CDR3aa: CASTKDRVTGELFF
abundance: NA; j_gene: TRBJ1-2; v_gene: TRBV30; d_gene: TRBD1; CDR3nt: TGTGCCTGGAGCCCGGACAGGGGAAAGTATGGCTACACCTTC; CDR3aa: CAWSPDRGKYGYTF
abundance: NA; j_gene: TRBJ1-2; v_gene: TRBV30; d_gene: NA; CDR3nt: TGTGCCTCTGCCCCGGGATCCTATGGCTACACCTTC; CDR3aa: CASAPGSYGYTF
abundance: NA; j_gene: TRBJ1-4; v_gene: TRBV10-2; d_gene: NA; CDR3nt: TGCGCCAGCAGTAGGAGGGAAGTTTATGAAAAACTGTTTTTT; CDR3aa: CASSRREVYEKLFF
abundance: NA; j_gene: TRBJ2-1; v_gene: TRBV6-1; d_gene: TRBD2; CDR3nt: TGTGCCAGCAGTGAACTAGCGGGCTCCTACAATGAGCAGTTCTTC; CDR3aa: CASSELAGSYNEQFF
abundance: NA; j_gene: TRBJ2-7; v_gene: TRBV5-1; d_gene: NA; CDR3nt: TGCGCCAGCAGCTTGGGGGCCCCTACCTACGAGCAGTACTTC; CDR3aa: CASSLGAPTYEQYF
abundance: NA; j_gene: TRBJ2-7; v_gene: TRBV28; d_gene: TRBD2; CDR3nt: TGTGCCAGCAGTGAGTTAGGACTAGCGGGGAGCTCCTACGAGCAGTACTTC; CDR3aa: CASSELGLAGSSYEQYF
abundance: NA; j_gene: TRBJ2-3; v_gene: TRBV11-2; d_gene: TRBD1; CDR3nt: TGTGCCAGCAGCTTCCAGGGGGCGGAGGTCGCGCAGTATTTT; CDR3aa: CASSFQGAEVAQYF
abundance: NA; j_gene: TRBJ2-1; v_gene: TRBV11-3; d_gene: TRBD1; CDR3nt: TGTGCCAGCAGCTTGAGACAGGGGGGGAATGAGCAGTTCTTC; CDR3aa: CASSLRQGGNEQFF
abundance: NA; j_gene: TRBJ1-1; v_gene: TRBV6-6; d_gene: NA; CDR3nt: TGTGCCAGCAGTCCCCCAGGCACCACGAACACTGAAGCTTTCTTT; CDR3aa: CASSPPGTTNTEAFF
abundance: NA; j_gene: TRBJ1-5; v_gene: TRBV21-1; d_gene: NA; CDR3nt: TGTGCCAGCAGCAATAGGTCGGGGAATCGGCAGCCCCAGCATTTT; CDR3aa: CASSNRSGNRQPQHF
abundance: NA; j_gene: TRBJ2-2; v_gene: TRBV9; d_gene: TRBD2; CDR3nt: TGTGCCAGCAGCGTAGTTGATAGCGGGAAATTTACCGGGGAGCTGTTTTTT; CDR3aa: CASSVVDSGKFTGELFF
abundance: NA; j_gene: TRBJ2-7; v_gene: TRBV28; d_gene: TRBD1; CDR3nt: TGTGCCAGCAGCCCACCGGGACAGGGCTCCTACGAGCAGTACTTC; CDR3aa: CASSPPGQGSYEQYF
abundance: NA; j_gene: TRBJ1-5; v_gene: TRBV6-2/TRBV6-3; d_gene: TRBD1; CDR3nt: TGTGCCAGCAGTTACAGGGGGCATAGCAATCAGCCCCAGCATTTT; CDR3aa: CASSYRGHSNQPQHF
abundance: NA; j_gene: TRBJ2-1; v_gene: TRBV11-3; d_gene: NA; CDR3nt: TGTGCCAGCAGCTTAAATCGGGTGGGTTTGGATGAGCAGTTCTTC; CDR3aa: CASSLNRVGLDEQFF
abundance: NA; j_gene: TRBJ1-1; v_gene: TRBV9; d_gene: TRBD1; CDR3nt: TGTGCCAGCAGCGTAGAGGGGGCCCCCGGGACGAACACTGAAGCTTTCTTT; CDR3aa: CASSVEGAPGTNTEAFF
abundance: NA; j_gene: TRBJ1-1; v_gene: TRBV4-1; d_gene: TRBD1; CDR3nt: TGCGCCAGCAGCCAAGAGCCAGGGGGCGTTAGGACTGAAGCTTTCTTT; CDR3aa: CASSQEPGGVRTEAFF
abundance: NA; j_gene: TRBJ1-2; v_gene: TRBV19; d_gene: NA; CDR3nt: TGTGCCACCATTCAGTGGGCAGGGCACGATGGCTACACCTTC; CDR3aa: CATIQWAGHDGYTF
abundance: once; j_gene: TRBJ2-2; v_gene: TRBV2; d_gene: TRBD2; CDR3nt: TGTGCCAGCAGCTTGGGACCGCGGGGGACCGGGGAGCTGTTTTTT; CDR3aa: CASSLGPRGTGELFF
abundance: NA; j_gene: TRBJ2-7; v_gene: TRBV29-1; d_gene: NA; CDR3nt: TGCAGCGTCCCCCCGCGGCTCCGGTACGAGCAGTACTTC; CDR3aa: CSVPPRLRYEQYF
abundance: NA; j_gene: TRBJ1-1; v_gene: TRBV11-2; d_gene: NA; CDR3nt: TGTGCCAGCAGCTCACGACAGAACACTGAAGCTTTCTTT; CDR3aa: CASSSRQNTEAFF
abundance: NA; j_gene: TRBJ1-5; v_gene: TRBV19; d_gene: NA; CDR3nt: TGTGCCAGTGCTATGAGTCGCAATCAGCCCCAGCATTTT; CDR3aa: CASAMSRNQPQHF
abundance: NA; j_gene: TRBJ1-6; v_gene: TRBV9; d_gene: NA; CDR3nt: TGTGCCAGCAGCGTGGGGGGTCTATCGGACCTCCACTTT; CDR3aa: CASSVGGLSDLHF
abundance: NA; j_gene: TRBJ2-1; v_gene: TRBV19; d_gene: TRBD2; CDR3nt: TGTGCCAGTACCAGCCTAGCGGGAGGTTACAATGAGCAGTTCTTC; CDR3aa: CASTSLAGGYNEQFF
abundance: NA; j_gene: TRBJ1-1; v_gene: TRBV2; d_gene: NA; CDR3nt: TGTGCCAGCAGTACGAGAAACACTGAAGCTTTCTTT; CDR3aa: CASSTRNTEAFF
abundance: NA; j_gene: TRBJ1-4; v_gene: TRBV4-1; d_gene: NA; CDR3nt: TGCGCCAGCAGCCAGGAGGGGCGGAGAAATGAAAAACTGTTTTTT; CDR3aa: CASSQEGRRNEKLFF
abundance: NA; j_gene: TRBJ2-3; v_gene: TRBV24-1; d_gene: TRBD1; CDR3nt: TGTGCCACCAGTGATCGGACAGGACCGAGCACAGATACGCAGTATTTT; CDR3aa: CATSDRTGPSTDTQYF
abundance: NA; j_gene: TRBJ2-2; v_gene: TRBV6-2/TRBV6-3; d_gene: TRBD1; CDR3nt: TGTGCCAGCAGCCGGGACAGCACCGGGGAGCTGTTTTTT; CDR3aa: CASSRDSTGELFF
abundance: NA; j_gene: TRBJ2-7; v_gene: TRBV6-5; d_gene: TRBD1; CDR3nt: TGTGCCAGCAGTTACACTGAGACAGGGGGACACGAGCAGTACTTC; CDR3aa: CASSYTETGGHEQYF
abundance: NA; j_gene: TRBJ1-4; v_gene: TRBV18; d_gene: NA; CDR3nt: TGTGCCAGCTCACCTACCCGACAGGACTATGAAAAACTGTTTTTT; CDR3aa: CASSPTRQDYEKLFF
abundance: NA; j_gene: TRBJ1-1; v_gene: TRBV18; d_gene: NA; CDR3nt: TGTGCCAGCTCACCCTCTCACGGTGACACTGAAGCTTTCTTT; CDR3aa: CASSPSHGDTEAFF
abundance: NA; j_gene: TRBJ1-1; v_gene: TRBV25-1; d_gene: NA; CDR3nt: TGTGCCAGCAGCCCGACAGGGAACACTGAAGCTTTCTTT; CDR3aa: CASSPTGNTEAFF
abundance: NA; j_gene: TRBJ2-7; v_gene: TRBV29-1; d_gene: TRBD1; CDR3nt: TGCAGCGTTGAATCAGTAGGTGGACAGGGATTATCCTACGAGCAGTACTTC; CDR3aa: CSVESVGGQGLSYEQYF
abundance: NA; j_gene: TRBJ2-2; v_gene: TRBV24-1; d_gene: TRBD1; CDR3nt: TGTGCCACCAGTGACACCCGGGACAGATCTCCCGGGGAGCTGTTTTTT; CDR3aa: CATSDTRDRSPGELFF
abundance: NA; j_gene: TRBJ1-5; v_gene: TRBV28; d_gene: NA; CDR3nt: TGTGCCAGCAGTTTGAACGGGAGGCAGCCCCAGCATTTT; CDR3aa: CASSLNGRQPQHF
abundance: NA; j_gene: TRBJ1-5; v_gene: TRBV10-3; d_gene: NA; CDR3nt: TGTGCCATCAGTGAGTCGGGCCAAAGGGGTGGCAATCAGCCCCAGCATTTT; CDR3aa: CAISESGQRGGNQPQHF
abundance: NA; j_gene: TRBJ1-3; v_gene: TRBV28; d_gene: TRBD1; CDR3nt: TGTGCCAGCAGCTTCCAGACAGGGCGGAGAAACACCATATATTTT; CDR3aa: CASSFQTGRRNTIYF
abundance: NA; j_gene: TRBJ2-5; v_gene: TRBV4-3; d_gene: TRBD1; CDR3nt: TGCGCCAGCAGCCAAGATCAAGACAGGGGACAGACCCAGTACTTC; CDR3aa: CASSQDQDRGQTQYF
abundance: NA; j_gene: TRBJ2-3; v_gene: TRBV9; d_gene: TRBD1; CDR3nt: TGTGCCAGCAGCGTAGCTAGCGGTCGGGACAGGGGCCCCACAGATACGCAGTATTTT; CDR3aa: CASSVASGRDRGPTDTQYF
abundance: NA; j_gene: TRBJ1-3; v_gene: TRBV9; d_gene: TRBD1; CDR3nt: TGTGCCAGCAGCGCCCCTACGCGAATACAGGGGGCCTTATCTGGAAACACCATATATTTT; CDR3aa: CASSAPTRIQGALSGNTIYF
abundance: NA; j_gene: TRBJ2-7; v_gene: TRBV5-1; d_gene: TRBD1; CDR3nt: TGCGCCAGCAGCTTGGCCATCGGGACAGGGGCTCTTAGCTCCTACGAGCAGTACTTC; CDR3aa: CASSLAIGTGALSSYEQYF
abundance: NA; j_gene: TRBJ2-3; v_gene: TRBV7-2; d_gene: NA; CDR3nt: TGTGCCAGCAGCTTGCCGGGGGAGACTGATCACACAGATACGCAGTATTTT; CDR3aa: CASSLPGETDHTDTQYF
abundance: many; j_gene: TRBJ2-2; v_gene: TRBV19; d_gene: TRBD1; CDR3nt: TGTGCCAGTAGTATATCAGGGACAGCGAACACCGGGGAGCTGTTTTTT; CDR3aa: CASSISGTANTGELFF
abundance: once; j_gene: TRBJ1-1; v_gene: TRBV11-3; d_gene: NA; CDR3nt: TGTGCCAGCAGCCCCTCGACAGTGAACACTGAAGCTTTCTTT; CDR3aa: CASSPSTVNTEAFF
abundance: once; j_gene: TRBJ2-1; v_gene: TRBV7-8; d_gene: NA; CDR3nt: TGTGCCAGCAGCCTATTAGGGGGAGCCCTCTCCTACAATGAGCAGTTCTTC; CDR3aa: CASSLLGGALSYNEQFF
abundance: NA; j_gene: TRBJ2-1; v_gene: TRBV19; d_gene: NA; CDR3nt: TGTGCCAGTAGCGTGGCCTTCGAGCAGTTCTTC; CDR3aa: CASSVAFEQFF
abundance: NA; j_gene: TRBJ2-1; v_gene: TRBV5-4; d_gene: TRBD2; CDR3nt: TGTGCCAGCAGCTTGGGGGGACTAGCGAATAATGAGCAGTTCTTC; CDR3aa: CASSLGGLANNEQFF
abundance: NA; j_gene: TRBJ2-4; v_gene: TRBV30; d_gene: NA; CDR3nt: TGTGCCTGGAGTGGGGTTGGGGAGAACATTCAGTACTTC; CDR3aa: CAWSGVGENIQYF
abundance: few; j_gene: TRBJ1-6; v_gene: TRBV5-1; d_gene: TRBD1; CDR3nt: TGCGCCAGCTCGGACAGGTCCTATAATTCACCCCTCCACTTT; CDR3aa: CASSDRSYNSPLHF
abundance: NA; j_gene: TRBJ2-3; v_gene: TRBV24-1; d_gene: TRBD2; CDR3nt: TGTGCCACCAGTGATTTCAGCGGGAGAGGAGGAGATACGCAGTATTTT; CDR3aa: CATSDFSGRGGDTQYF
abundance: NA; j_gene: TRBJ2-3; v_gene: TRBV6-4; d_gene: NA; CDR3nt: TGTGCCAGCAGTGACCCGACAGGCACAGATACGCAGTATTTT; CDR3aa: CASSDPTGTDTQYF
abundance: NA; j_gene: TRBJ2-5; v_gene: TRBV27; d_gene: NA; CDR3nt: TGTGCCAGCAGTTTAGAGGGGGGGAGACAAGAGACCCAGTACTTC; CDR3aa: CASSLEGGRQETQYF